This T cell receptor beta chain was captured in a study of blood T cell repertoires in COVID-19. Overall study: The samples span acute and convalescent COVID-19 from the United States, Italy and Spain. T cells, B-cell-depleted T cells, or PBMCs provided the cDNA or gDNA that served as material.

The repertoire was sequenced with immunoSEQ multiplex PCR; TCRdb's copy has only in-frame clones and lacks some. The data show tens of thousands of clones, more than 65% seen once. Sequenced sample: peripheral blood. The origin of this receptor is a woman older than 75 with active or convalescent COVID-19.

CDR3 amino acids: CASSDPGQGLNQPQHF. For the CDR3, the DNA is TGCGCCAGCAGTGACCCTGGACAGGGCCTCAATCAGCCCCAGCATTTT. The chain couples TRBV10-1 to TRBJ1-5; 8 nucleotides line up with TRBD1. This CDR3 has 16 amino acids. Germline V gene lookup returns CDR1 WNHNN and CDR2 SYGVQD (reference sequence). Trimming cost V 3 bases and J 3 bases; bases outside gene matches: 7.